This T cell receptor (beta chain) was found in a study of T cells after yellow fever vaccination. Study-wide findings and caveats: FACS-sorted repertoires might harbor abundant contaminating clonotypes from the bulk population.

This clonotype has more than one count but fewer than ten. As yet, its antigen is unknown. 5'RACE template switching added a universal primer site and UMIs to TCR cDNA. TCRdb re-called the 5' RACE reads through MiXCR, storing one row per CDR3 protein. The sample lists more than 300,000 distinct CDR3 sequences; approximately 11% were seen once. CDR1 and CDR2 from the germline V gene are SGHNT and YYREEE (reference sequence). The J segment lost 7 bases and the V segment lost 5 bases, leaving 10 bases of the junction unmatched. CDR3 size: 16 residues. The sequence came from a man in his late teens or twenties who received the YFV17D yellow fever vaccine. The chain has TRBV5-4 and TRBJ2-1, with 12 positions matching TRBD2. The sequenced sample was CD4+ T cells sorted from PBMCs, obtained 45 days after the yellow fever booster vaccination. The CDR3 DNA sequence: TGTGCCAGCAGTATCCTAGCGGGGGGGCTGAATAATGAGCAGTTCTTC. This encodes CASSILAGGLNNEQFF.